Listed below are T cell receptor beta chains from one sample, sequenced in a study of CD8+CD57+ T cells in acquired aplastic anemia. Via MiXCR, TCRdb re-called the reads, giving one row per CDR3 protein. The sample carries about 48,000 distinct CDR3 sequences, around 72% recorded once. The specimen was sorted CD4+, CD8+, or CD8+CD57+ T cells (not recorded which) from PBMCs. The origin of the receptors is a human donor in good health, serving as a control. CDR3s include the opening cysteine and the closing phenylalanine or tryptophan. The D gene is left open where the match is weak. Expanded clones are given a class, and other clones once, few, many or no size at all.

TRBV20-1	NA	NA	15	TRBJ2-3	TGCAGTGCTAGCATATCTGGAGTTAGCACAGATACGCAGTATTTT	CSASISGVSTDTQYF
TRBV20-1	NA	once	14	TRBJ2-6	TGCAGTGCCACCCCAGGAGGTGGGGCCAACGTCCTGACTTTC	CSATPGGGANVLTF
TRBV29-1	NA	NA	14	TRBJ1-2	TGCAGCGTTGAAACAGGGAGTTGGGACTATGGCTACACCTTC	CSVETGSWDYGYTF
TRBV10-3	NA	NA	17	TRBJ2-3	TGTGCCATCAGTGATTCTCCGAGAATCCTAAGCACAGATACGCAGTATTTT	CAISDSPRILSTDTQYF
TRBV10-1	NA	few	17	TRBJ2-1	TGCGCCAGCAGTGAGCCTTGGGACTCCTACTCCTACAATGAGCAGTTCTTC	CASSEPWDSYSYNEQFF
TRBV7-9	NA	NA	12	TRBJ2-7	TGTGCCAGCAGCCTAGGGGGGCTCGAGCAGTACTTC	CASSLGGLEQYF
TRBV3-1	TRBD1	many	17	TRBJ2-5	TGTGCCAGCAGCCAAGATAGCCAGGGGGCTTATATGGAGACCCAGTACTTC	CASSQDSQGAYMETQYF
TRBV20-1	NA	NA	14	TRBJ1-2	TGCAGTGCTATCACAGGGAGAGGCTACTATGGCTACACCTTC	CSAITGRGYYGYTF
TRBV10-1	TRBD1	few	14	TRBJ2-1	TGCGCCAGCAGTGTGACAGGGAACTACAATGAGCAGTTCTTC	CASSVTGNYNEQFF
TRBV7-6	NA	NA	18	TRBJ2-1	TGTGCCAGCAGCCCTATATTGCTCAGGGCAAATTCTCACAATGAGCAGTTCTTC	CASSPILLRANSHNEQFF
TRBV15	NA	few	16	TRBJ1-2	TGTGCCACCAGCAGGGGCGGACAAGCGGGTAGCTATGGCTACACCTTC	CATSRGGQAGSYGYTF
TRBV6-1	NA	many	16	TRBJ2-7	TGTGCCAGCAGTGAAGCGCGCGGGCAGGGGAAGGACGAGCAGTACTTC	CASSEARGQGKDEQYF
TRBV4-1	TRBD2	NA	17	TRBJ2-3	TGCGCCAGCAGCTACGGACTAGCGGGAGGCTCCGCAGATACGCAGTATTTT	CASSYGLAGGSADTQYF
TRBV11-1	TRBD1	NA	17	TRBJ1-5	TGTGCCAGCAGCACTACCCCGGGACAGGGGGTATATCAGCCCCAGCATTTT	CASSTTPGQGVYQPQHF
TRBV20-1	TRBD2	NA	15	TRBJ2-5	TGCAGTGCCAGGGGGACTAGCGGGGATTCGGAGACCCAGTACTTC	CSARGTSGDSETQYF
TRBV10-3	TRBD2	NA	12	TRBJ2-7	TGTGCCATCAAAGCGGGGGAGTACGAGCAGTACTTC	CAIKAGEYEQYF
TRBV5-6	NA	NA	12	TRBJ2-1	TGTGCCAGCAGCCGCAGCTACAATGAGCAGTTCTTC	CASSRSYNEQFF
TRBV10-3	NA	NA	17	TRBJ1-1	TGTGCCATCAGTGAGTCGGTGTTGGCGCTGAGGAACACTGAAGCTTTCTTT	CAISESVLALRNTEAFF
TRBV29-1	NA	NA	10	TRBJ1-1	TGCAGCACACTCGGCCGCGGAGCTTTCTTT	CSTLGRGAFF
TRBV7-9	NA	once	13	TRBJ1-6	TGTGCCAGCAGCTCGCAGACAGGATCACCCCTCCACTTT	CASSSQTGSPLHF
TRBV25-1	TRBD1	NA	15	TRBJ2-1	TGTGCCAGCAGTGTCTCAGGGGGCTCCTACAATGAGCAGTTCTTC	CASSVSGGSYNEQFF
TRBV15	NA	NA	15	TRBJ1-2	TGTGCCACCAGCAGAGATGGGGGAACAAACTATGGCTACACCTTC	CATSRDGGTNYGYTF
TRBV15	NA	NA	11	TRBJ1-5	TGTGCCACCAAGAGTGTACAGCCCCAGCATTTT	CATKSVQPQHF
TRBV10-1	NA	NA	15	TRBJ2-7	TGTGCCAGCAGTGACTTCGGAGGGAAGGCCTACGAGCAGTACTTC	CASSDFGGKAYEQYF
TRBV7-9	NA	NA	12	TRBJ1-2	TGTGCCAGCAGCCGGAGGGGCGATGGCTACACCTTC	CASSRRGDGYTF
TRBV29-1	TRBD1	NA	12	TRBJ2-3	TGCAGCGCCCGGACAGGGGCGGATACGCAGTATTTT	CSARTGADTQYF
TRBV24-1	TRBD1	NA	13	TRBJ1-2	TGTGCCACCAGTGTAGGACAGGATTATGGCTACACCTTC	CATSVGQDYGYTF
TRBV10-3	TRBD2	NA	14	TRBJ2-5	TGTGCCAGATTAACCGGACTAGCGGAAGAGACCCAGTACTTC	CARLTGLAEETQYF
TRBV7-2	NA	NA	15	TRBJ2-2	TGTGCCAGCAGCTTAGCAGCCTCGGGGCCCGGGGAGCTGTTTTTT	CASSLAASGPGELFF
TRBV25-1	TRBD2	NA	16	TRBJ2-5	TGTGCCAGCAGCGAAATCACCGGGACTATCCAAGAGACCCAGTACTTC	CASSEITGTIQETQYF
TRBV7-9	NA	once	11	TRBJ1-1	TGTGCCAGCAGCTTAGAAAGAGGGGCTTTCTTT	CASSLERGAFF
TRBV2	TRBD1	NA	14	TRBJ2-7	TGTGCCAGCAGGGCCCCAGGAACAGGGGACGAGCAGTACTTC	CASRAPGTGDEQYF
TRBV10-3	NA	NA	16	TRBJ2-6	TGTGCCATCAGTGAGTCAGGGGGCTCTGGGGCCAACGTCCTGACTTTC	CAISESGGSGANVLTF
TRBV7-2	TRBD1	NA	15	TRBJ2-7	TGTGCCAGCAGAAGGATGGACAGGTGGTACTACGAGCAGTACTTC	CASRRMDRWYYEQYF
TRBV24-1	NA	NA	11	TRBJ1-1	TGTGCCACCAGTGATAACACTGAAGCTTTCTTT	CATSDNTEAFF
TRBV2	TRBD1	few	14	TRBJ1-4	TGTGCCAGCAGGGAACAGGGGGGTTACGAAAAACTGTTTTTT	CASREQGGYEKLFF
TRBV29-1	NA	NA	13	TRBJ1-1	TGCAGCGTCACGCGGGACCTAAACACTGAAGCTTTCTTT	CSVTRDLNTEAFF
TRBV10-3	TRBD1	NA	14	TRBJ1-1	TGTGCCACCCGTACGGTACAGGGGCCTACTGAAGCTTTCTTT	CATRTVQGPTEAFF
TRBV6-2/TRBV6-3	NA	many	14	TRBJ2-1	TGTGCCAGCAGTTACTCGGGGGTGTACAATGAGCAGTTCTTC	CASSYSGVYNEQFF